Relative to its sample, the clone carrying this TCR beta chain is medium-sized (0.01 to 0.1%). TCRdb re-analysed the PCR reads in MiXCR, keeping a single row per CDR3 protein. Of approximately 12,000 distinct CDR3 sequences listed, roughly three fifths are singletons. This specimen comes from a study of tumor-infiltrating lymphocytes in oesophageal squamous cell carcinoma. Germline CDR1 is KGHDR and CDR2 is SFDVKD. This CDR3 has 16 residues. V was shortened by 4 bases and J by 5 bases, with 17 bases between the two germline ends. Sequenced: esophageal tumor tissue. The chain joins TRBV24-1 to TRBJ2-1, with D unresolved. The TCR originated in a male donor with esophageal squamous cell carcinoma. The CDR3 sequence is CATSEGRRPGDNEQFF. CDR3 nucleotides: TGTGCCACCAGTGAAGGTCGGCGACCGGGCGACAATGAGCAGTTCTTC.